Ten or more counts support the clone carrying this T cell receptor (beta chain). What it recognizes is unknown. The source of the sample is a study of HIV-infected patients and healthy controls. Study results and limitations: Comparisons were complicated because patients and controls had unequal numbers of distinct sequences. HIV+ repertoires were severely depleted of MAIT alpha-chain CDR3s, unlike healthy controls.

V lost 11 bases to trimming and J lost 5 bases; unmatched junction nucleotides: 13. The germline V gene has CDR1 MNHEY and CDR2 SMNVEV (reference sequence). The CDR3 runs 15 residues. Whole blood was used without fractionation, so all unsorted peripheral T cells were included. cDNA was made from roughly 470 ng RNA using alpha and beta constant primers. Separate chain-specific third strand synthesis with multiplexing indices produced the alpha and beta libraries. The SP2 site served as the priming point for second strand synthesis. Each CDR3 protein is one row after TCRdb ran MiXCR on the 5' RACE reads. The table shows around 8,600 distinct CDR3 sequences, with approximately 8% occurring only once.

The material sequenced was blood, taken before antiretroviral therapy. The sequence was obtained from an adult with HIV infection. The donor label of this sample is uncertain. The gene calls are TRBV27 and TRBJ2-2; 8 nucleotides align to TRBD1. The CDR3 nucleotides are TGTGCCGTAGCAGTCAGACAGGGGCTAACCGGGGAGCTGTTTTTT. Amino acid sequence: CAVAVRQGLTGELFF.